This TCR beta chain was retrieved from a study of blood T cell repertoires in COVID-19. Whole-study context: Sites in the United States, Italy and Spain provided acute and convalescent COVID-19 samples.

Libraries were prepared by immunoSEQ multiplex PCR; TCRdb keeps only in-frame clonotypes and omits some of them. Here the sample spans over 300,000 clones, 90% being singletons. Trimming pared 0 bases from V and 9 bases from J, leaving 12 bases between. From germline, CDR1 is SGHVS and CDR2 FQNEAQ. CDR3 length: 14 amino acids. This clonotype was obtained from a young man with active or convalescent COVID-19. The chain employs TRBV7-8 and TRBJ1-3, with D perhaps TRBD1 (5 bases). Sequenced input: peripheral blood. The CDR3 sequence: CASSLAPGGVTIYF. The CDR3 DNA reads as TGTGCCAGCAGCTTAGCTCCTGGGGGGGTCACCATATATTTT. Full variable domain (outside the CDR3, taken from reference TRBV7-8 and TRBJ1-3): GAGVSQSPRYKVAKRGQDVALRCDPISGHVSLFWYQQALGQGPEFLTYFQNEAQLDKSGLPSDRFFAERPEGSVSTLKIQRTQQEDSAVYLCASSLAPGGVTIYFGEGSWLTVV.